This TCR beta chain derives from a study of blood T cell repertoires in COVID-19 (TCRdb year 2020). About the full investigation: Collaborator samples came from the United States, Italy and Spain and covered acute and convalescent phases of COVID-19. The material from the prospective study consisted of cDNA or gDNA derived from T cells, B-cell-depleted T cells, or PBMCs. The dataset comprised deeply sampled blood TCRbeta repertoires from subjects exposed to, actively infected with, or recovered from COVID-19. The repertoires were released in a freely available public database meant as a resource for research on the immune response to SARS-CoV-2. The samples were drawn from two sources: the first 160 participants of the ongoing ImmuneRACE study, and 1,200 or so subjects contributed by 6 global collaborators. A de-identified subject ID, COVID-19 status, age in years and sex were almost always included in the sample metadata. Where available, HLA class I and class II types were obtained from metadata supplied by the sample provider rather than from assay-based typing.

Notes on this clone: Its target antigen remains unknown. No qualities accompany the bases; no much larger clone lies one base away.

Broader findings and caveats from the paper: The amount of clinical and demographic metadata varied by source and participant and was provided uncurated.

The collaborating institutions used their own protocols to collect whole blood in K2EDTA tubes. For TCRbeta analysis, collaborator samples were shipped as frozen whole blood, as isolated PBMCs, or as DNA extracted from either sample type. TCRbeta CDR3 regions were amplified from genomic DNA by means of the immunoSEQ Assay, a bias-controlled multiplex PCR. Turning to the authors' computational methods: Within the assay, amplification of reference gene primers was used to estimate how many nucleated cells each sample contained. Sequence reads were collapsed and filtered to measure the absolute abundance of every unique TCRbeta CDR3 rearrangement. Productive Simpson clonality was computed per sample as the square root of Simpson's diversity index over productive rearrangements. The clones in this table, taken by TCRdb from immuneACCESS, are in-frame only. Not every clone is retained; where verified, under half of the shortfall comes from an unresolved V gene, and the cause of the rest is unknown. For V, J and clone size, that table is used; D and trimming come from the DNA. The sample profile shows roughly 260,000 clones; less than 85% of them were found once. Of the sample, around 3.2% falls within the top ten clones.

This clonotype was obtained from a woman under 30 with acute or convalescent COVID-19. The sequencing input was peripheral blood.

This receptor has the CDR3 CATSRGEGFTDTQYF. The nucleotide sequence is given as TGTGCCACCAGCAGAGGAGAGGGATTCACAGATACGCAGTATTTT. This receptor chain uses TRBV15 and TRBJ2-3; TRBD2 is a weak D gene call, 5 bases matching. Based on the germline V gene (reference sequence), the CDR1 and CDR2 sequences are LNHNV and YYDKDF. From cysteine to phenylalanine, the CDR3 is 15 amino acids long. The retained sequence is limited to the CDR3, 45 bases, with the frame set at the first base. V drops 1 base and J drops 2 bases, leaving 10 bases in between. Outside the CDR3, residues come from the reference TRBV15 and TRBJ2-3 proteins, so the full variable domain is: DAMVIQNPRYQVTQFGKPVTLSCSQTLNHNVMYWYQQKSSQAPKLLFHYYDKDFNNEADTPDNFQSRRPNTSFCFLDIRSPGLGDTAMYLCATSRGEGFTDTQYFGPGTRLTVL.